The source of this TCR beta chain is a study of TIL therapy for anti-PD-1-resistant metastatic lung cancer. Across the study: Median patient age was nearly 55, ranging roughly 38-75 years. Most patients had lung adenocarcinoma.

This was the immunoSEQ v3 assay. Produced via immunoSEQ multiplex PCR; TCRdb's table is partial and in-frame only. Of 95,000 or so clones listed, less than 70% are singletons. This sample's time point: pre-treatment sample, taken before nivolumab and TIL therapy. Pleural nodules or supraclavicular lymph nodes made up most of the excised metastases sampled. The receptor comes from a person aged 25 to 80 with non-small cell lung cancer. The specimen was tumor tissue, collected at baseline.

The CDR3 protein is CASSYSIVAGFNEQFF. The CDR3 nucleotides read TGTGCCAGCAGTTACTCGATTGTAGCGGGATTCAATGAGCAGTTCTTC. The rearrangement joins TRBV6-2 or TRBV6-3 to TRBJ2-1; 8 nucleotides align to TRBD2. With 0 bases clipped from V and 6 bases from J, the junction kept 7 bases outside the gene matches. The CDR3 totals 16 residues. CDR1 MNHEY and CDR2 SVGEGT come from the germline V gene.